This is a list of T cell receptor beta chains from one sample in a study of OX40 agonist ivuxolimab in advanced cancers. Libraries were prepared by immunoSEQ multiplex PCR; TCRdb keeps only in-frame clonotypes and omits some of them. The table records about 45,000 clones, 75% to 85% of them present only once. The material sequenced was CD4+ or CD8+ T cells sorted from blood, taken in a trial of the OX40 agonist ivuxolimab. These receptors originate from an adult with an advanced solid tumor such as melanoma, head and neck, liver or kidney cancer. The CDR3 runs from the conserved cysteine through the conserved F or W. A D gene is named only where the DNA matches it firmly. Only part of the rows carry a size: once, few, many, or a class if the clone is expanded.

TRBV10-3	TRBD2	TRBJ2-1	-	TGTGCCACCTTTAGCGGGACTCTCAATGAGCAGTTCTTC	CATFSGTLNEQFF
TRBV21-1	-	TRBJ2-7	-	TGTGCCAGCAGCAAAGGGACGCCTTACGAGCAGTACTTC	CASSKGTPYEQYF
TRBV6-6	-	TRBJ1-2	-	TGTGCCAGCAGTCAGGGTATAATGAACTATGGCTACACCTTC	CASSQGIMNYGYTF
TRBV6-5	-	TRBJ2-2	-	TGTGCCAGCAGTTACGGGGCCAGTGTCTACACCGGGGAGCTGTTTTTT	CASSYGASVYTGELFF
TRBV5-1	TRBD2	TRBJ2-1	-	TGCGCCAGCAGCTTTAGCGGGAGCTCCTACAATGAGCAGTTCTTC	CASSFSGSSYNEQFF
TRBV5-8	-	TRBJ1-1	-	TGTGCCAGCGTACTAGTCAGAGACACTGAAGCTTTCTTT	CASVLVRDTEAFF
TRBV6-5	-	TRBJ1-3	-	TGTGCCAGCAGTGTATCCAGGGGAAACACCATATATTTT	CASSVSRGNTIYF
TRBV5-1	-	TRBJ2-7	-	TGCGCCAGCGGTCCAGTCAGCTCCTACGAGCAGTACTTC	CASGPVSSYEQYF
TRBV19	-	TRBJ1-4	-	TGTGCCAGTAGTGACCCCGGAGCAGCAACTAATGAAAAACTGTTTTTT	CASSDPGAATNEKLFF
TRBV6-5	TRBD1	TRBJ1-6	-	TGTGCCAGCAGTCAGGGACAGGAAAACTCACCCCTCCACTTT	CASSQGQENSPLHF
TRBV10-3	-	TRBJ2-1	few	TGTGCCATCAGGATAGATAGCGGTGGGGCCAATGAGCAGTTCTTC	CAIRIDSGGANEQFF
TRBV5-1	-	TRBJ2-7	few	TGCGCCAGCAGCCCTGACAGCCTCTCCTACGAGCAGTACTTC	CASSPDSLSYEQYF
TRBV5-1	-	TRBJ2-5	-	TGCGCCAGGACGACATCGGTCGAGACCCAGTACTTC	CARTTSVETQYF
TRBV6-4	TRBD1	TRBJ2-2	-	TGTGCCAGCAGTGAACAGGGGGCGGCCGGGGAGCTGTTTTTT	CASSEQGAAGELFF
TRBV14	TRBD1	TRBJ2-7	-	TGTGCCAGCAGCCAAGAGTTGACAGGGGATTACGAGCAGTACTTC	CASSQELTGDYEQYF
TRBV18	-	TRBJ2-3	-	TGTGCCAGCTCACCAAGCAGGGCAGATACGCAGTATTTT	CASSPSRADTQYF
TRBV14	-	TRBJ1-4	-	TGTGCCAGCAGCCAAGATGGACCCGGGGCGAGAACTAATGAAAAACTGTTTTTT	CASSQDGPGARTNEKLFF
TRBV7-2	TRBD2	TRBJ2-1	-	TGTGCCAGCAGCTTTAGCGGGGGGCCCTCGAATGAGCAGTTCTTC	CASSFSGGPSNEQFF